The rows below give T cell receptor beta chains drawn from one sample of a study of shared clonotypes between healthy human individuals. The repertoire was sequenced with immunoSEQ multiplex PCR; TCRdb's copy has only in-frame clones and lacks some. The repertoire includes some 500,000 clones, roughly 95% of them detected once, and less than 0.06% sits in the top ten. Sequencing was carried out using naive CD4+ T cells sorted from blood. These receptors all stem from a young woman in good health. The CDR3 runs from the conserved cysteine through the conserved F or W. The order of the fields is J gene, V gene, CDR3 protein.

TRBJ1-1 | TRBV6-6 | CASRWRENTEAFF
TRBJ2-1 | TRBV19 | CASTHGQGRYNEQFF
TRBJ2-1 | TRBV11-3 | CASSSLYNEQFF
TRBJ1-2 | TRBV27 | CASSLGRDPNYGYTF
TRBJ1-5 | TRBV5-8 | CASSLARNQPQHF
TRBJ2-7 | TRBV2 | CASSSGPFYEQYF
TRBJ2-3 | TRBV2 | CATRTSQDTQYF
TRBJ1-5 | TRBV27 | CASRGTGQPQHF
TRBJ2-5 | TRBV9 | CASSVETGRQETQYF
NA | TRBV6-5 | CASSDLAGESYEQYF
TRBJ1-6 | TRBV11-2 | CASSPHVGYNSPLHF
TRBJ2-5 | TRBV5-1 | CASSFGALETQYF
TRBJ2-7 | TRBV5-1 | CASSPNWDEQYF
TRBJ2-3 | TRBV7-2 | CASSLGQPTDTQYF
TRBJ2-6 | TRBV7-9 | CASSLYGGRPASGANVLTF
TRBJ2-2 | TRBV15 | CATSSFGGSNTGELFF
TRBJ2-7 | TRBV28 | CASSFGFPTYEQYF
TRBJ2-1 | TRBV4-1 | CASSQGDRPQTFF
TRBJ1-1 | TRBV5-4 | CASSLSMNTEAFF
TRBJ1-5 | TRBV10-3 | CAISERQGFRNQPQHF
TRBJ1-1 | TRBV2 | CASSERGPRNTEAFF
TRBJ2-2 | TRBV28 | CASSLGLAGVGAGELFF
TRBJ2-3 | TRBV5-1 | CASSYGTGRGVVDTQYF
TRBJ2-1 | TRBV2 | CASSDGTPYNEQFF
TRBJ1-1 | TRBV18 | CASSPEGGFSEAFF
TRBJ2-7 | TRBV5-1 | CASSSNTEGEQYF
TRBJ1-4 | TRBV23-1 | CASSHGTGFNEKLFF
TRBJ2-1 | TRBV25-1 | CASSDHSERGNEQFF
TRBJ2-5 | TRBV10-3 | CAISDKDSLKKGQETQYF
TRBJ2-7 | TRBV13 | CASSVASGSTSLGEQYF
TRBJ2-7 | TRBV5-1 | CASSFSEEQYF
TRBJ2-7 | TRBV2 | CASSGQGAKNSYEQYF
TRBJ1-3 | TRBV19 | CASNDMDRRNTIYF
TRBJ2-6 | TRBV28 | CASTRAGLSGANVLTF
TRBJ1-2 | TRBV10-3 | CATGALLFNYGYTF
TRBJ1-5 | TRBV28 | CASSLSHTLSPYQPQHF
TRBJ2-1 | TRBV18 | CASSPFTGWVDEQFF
TRBJ2-1 | TRBV18 | CASSQLAINEQFF
TRBJ2-6 | TRBV7-3 | CASSGPSRLQSRANVLTF
TRBJ1-5 | TRBV19 | CASRATGNQPQHF
TRBJ2-1 | TRBV9 | CASKAPGPGEQFF
TRBJ1-2 | TRBV6-5 | CASSSRDGYTF
TRBJ1-1 | TRBV7-9 | CASSRVVTEAFF
TRBJ2-5 | TRBV5-1 | CASSLSFTGKQETQYF
TRBJ1-2 | TRBV5-6 | CASSLLVLYGYTF
TRBJ2-2 | TRBV7-7 | CASSSTGTTNTGELFF
TRBJ1-5 | TRBV19 | CASSIPPGNQPQHF
TRBJ2-3 | TRBV30 | CAWSAGDTQYF
TRBJ2-2 | TRBV6-1 | CASSEGVPNTGELFF
TRBJ2-3 | TRBV11-2 | CASSSKRGASLDTQYF
TRBJ1-1 | TRBV5-1 | CASSGPGQNTEAFF
TRBJ2-1 | TRBV5-1 | CASSSAGQGNEQFF
TRBJ1-1 | TRBV19 | CASGQRNTEAFF
TRBJ2-5 | TRBV6-5 | CASSYQGHGTQYF
TRBJ2-7 | TRBV28 | CASTVLAGPTYEQYF
TRBJ2-7 | TRBV19 | CASSRGSEQYF